This entry describes one T cell receptor (beta chain). This clone was recorded once. Its antigen is still unknown. Base qualities are not at hand, and no much larger clone is one base apart. CDR1 is given as SGHDT and CDR2 as YYEEEE, both from the germline V gene. Spanning cysteine to phenylalanine, the CDR3 consists of 15 amino acids. The only DNA kept is the CDR3, 45 bases in frame from the first base. Cut back by 5 bases and 6 bases, the V and J ends lie 17 bases apart. Genomic DNA was extracted with the Qiagen DNeasy kit from unsorted PBMCs and from negatively selected CD4+ and CD8+ fractions. TCR beta CDR3 regions were subjected to amplification by immunoSEQ multiplex PCR with primers that anneal to V and J segments. A synthetic immune receptor repertoire was used to minimize amplification bias, and any residual bias was removed computationally once sequencing was done. The paper's data handling went like this. Custom Python scripts were used to quantify repertoire diversity as the Shannon entropy index. Unsorted, CD4+ and CD8+ repertoires were analyzed separately, except in combined analyses where CD4+ and CD8+ sequences were merged in silico. Clonal expansion was defined as a frequency increase of at least 2-fold after treatment compared with C1D1, and clones undetected at baseline were assigned a pseudocount of 0.5. Singleton clones were defined as clones with 0 or 1 copy at C1D1, and non-singleton clones were defined as clones with 2 or more copies. By matching protein sequences in sorted samples from the same patient, clones expanded in unsorted samples were annotated as CD4+, CD8+ or unknown. Diversity changes from C1D1 to C4D1 were tested in paired samples using Wilcoxon tests. Entries here come from immuneACCESS through TCRdb and include only in-frame sequences with V and J called. Some clones fail to appear in such tables; in the studies checked, an unresolved V gene covers under half of the shortfall, and the cause of the remainder is unknown. D and trimming come from the DNA, and the V and J calls and clone size come from that table. This sample is represented by about 13,000 clones; around 90% of them were singletons. The ten biggest clones cover 20% of the sample.

The sample comes from a study of PD-1 blockade in classical Hodgkin lymphoma (dated by TCRdb to between 2020 and 2021). Regarding the study in general: Nivolumab dosing was 3 mg/kg intravenously every 2 weeks, continuing until either disease progression or unacceptable toxicity. The study used CyTOF and TCR beta sequencing to define a peripheral blood immune signature of response to PD-1 blockade in classical Hodgkin lymphoma.

Overall study results and their limits: Patients starting nivolumab less than 1 year after ASCT had lower diversity and were excluded from later analyses to avoid confounding by immune reconstitution. A significant rise by C4D1 was seen in CD4+ but not CD8+ TCR diversity (p=0.0027 vs p=0.16), with the rise being most apparent in complete responders (p=0.02). Among trial patients, those achieving complete response had baseline diversity similar to that of newly diagnosed patients, while diversity was significantly lower in partial responders and progressors. The study covered only a single clinical trial cohort, and the causes of the repertoire differences, possibly disease activity or prior therapy, were still not defined. Baseline TCR diversity was reported to be lower in newly diagnosed patients than in healthy donors and to be lower still in relapsed/refractory patients.

The meaning of the sample's time point label: cycle 1 day 1 (C1D1), immediately before nivolumab initiation. All trial patients had relapsed after autologous stem cell transplantation, with cohorts A, B and C differing in prior brentuximab vedotin exposure. The trial cohort comprised some 60 patients with relapsed/refractory classical Hodgkin lymphoma whose best overall responses were complete response, partial response or progressive disease. Trial patients were treated with single-agent nivolumab in the multi-cohort phase II CheckMate 205 trial. An independent review committee assessed best overall response using the 2007 International Working Group response criteria. Trial PBMCs were collected immediately before nivolumab initiation (C1D1) and during therapy at cycle 2 day 1 and cycle 4 day 1. After peripheral blood was drawn into 8 mL Vacutainer Cell Preparation Tubes, PBMCs were isolated by centrifugation and then cryopreserved.

This clonotype was sampled from a human donor with classical Hodgkin lymphoma. The source was peripheral blood mononuclear cells (PBMCs), collected at baseline. The chain is assembled from TRBV5-6 and TRBJ1-4; TRBD1 is possibly the D segment (5 matching bases). CDR3 protein: CASSRPGRLDEKLFF. The DNA is as follows: TGTGCCAGCAGTCGGCCGGGACGGTTGGATGAAAAACTGTTTTTT.